This T cell receptor (beta chain) was retrieved from a study of blood T cell repertoires in COVID-19 (dated by TCRdb to the early 2020s). Turning to the overall study: The collaborator samples originated in the United States, Italy and Spain and spanned the acute and convalescent phases of COVID-19. The prospective study material was composed of cDNA or gDNA derived from T cells, B-cell-depleted T cells, or PBMCs. Nearly every sample came with metadata listing a de-identified subject ID, COVID-19 status, age in years and sex. The repertoires were released in a freely available public database intended as a resource for research on the immune response to SARS-CoV-2. The samples were drawn from the first 160 participants of the ongoing ImmuneRACE study and from 950 to 1,500 subjects provided by 6 global collaborators. Subjects who had been exposed to COVID-19, were actively infected with it, or had recovered from it provided the deeply sampled blood TCRbeta repertoires that made up the dataset. Where available, HLA class I and class II types were obtained from metadata supplied by the sample provider rather than from assay-based typing. Broad study findings and their caveats: Clinical and demographic metadata were provided uncurated, with the amount varying by source and participant.

In Seattle, one collaborating source enrolled patients while the infection was active and tracked those patients longitudinally over the course of disease. The collaborating institutions used their own protocols to collect whole blood in K2EDTA tubes. For TCRbeta analysis, collaborators shipped samples in one of three forms: frozen whole blood, isolated PBMCs, or DNA extracted from either of those sample types. For this clone: Its antigen is unknown. Base qualities are missing; no much larger clone stands one base away.

TCRbeta CDR3 regions were amplified from genomic DNA by means of the immunoSEQ Assay, a bias-controlled multiplex PCR. Per the authors' processing: The number of nucleated cells in each sample was estimated from the amplification of reference gene primers within the assay. To quantify the absolute abundance of each unique TCRbeta CDR3 rearrangement, sequence reads were collapsed and filtered. For each sample, productive Simpson clonality was calculated as the square root of Simpson's diversity index over productive rearrangements. This is the immuneACCESS table as TCRdb keeps it, with only in-frame sequences that have V and J called. A part of the clones is gone; compared with another copy, unresolved V genes explain less than half, and the rest is unexplained. V and J calls and clone size are those listed in that table; D and trimming were worked out from the DNA. This sample gives 150,000 or so clones in total; approximately 85% of them show up just once. 8% to 8.5% of the sample lies in the top ten.

The junction shows trimming of 1 base on V and 7 bases on J, plus 14 bases between the germline ends. From a lookup of the germline V gene, CDR1 and CDR2 are SGHRS and YFSETQ. Including cysteine and phenylalanine, the CDR3 has 14 amino acids. Only the CDR3 part of the read is kept: 42 bases, read in frame from the first base. The chain uses TRBV5-1 and TRBJ1-2; the D segment cannot be called with confidence. The specimen sequenced was peripheral blood. The TCR was taken from a woman aged 55-69 years with COVID-19, enrolled during active disease. For the CDR3, the sequence is CASSLSSRNGGYTF. The DNA sequence is as follows: TGCGCCAGCAGCTTGTCCTCACGTAACGGTGGCTACACCTTC.